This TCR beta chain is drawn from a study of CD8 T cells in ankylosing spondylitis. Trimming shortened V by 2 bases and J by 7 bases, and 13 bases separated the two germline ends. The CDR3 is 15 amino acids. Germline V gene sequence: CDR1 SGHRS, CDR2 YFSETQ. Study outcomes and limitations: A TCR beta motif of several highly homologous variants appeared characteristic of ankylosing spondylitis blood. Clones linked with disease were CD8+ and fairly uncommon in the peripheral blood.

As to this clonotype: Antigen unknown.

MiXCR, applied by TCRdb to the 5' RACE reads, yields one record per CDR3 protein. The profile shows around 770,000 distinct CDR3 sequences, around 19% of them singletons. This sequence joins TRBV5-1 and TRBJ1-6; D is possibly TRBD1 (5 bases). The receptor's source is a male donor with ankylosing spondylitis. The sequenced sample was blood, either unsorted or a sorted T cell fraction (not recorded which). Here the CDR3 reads CASSFGGGDNSPLHF. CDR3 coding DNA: TGCGCCAGCAGCTTTGGCGGGGGAGACAATTCACCCCTCCACTTT.